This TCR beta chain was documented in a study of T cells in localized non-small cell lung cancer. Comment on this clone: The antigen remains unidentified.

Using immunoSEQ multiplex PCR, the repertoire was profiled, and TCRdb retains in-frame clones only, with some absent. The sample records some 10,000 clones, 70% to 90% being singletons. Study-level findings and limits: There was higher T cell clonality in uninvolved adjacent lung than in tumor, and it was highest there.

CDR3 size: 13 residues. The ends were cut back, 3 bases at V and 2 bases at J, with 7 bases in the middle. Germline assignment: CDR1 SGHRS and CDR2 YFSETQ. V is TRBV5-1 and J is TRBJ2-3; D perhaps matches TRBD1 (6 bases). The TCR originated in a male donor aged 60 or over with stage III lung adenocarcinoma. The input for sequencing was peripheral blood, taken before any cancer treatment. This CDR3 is CASSWTVTDTQYF. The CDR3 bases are TGCGCCAGCAGCTGGACAGTCACAGATACGCAGTATTTT.